These T cell receptor beta chains were read from a single sample in a study of T cells in Graves' hyperthyroidism and ophthalmopathy. Via MiXCR, TCRdb re-called the multiplex PCR reads, giving one row per CDR3 protein. The sample shows some 740,000 distinct CDR3 sequences, 11% to 15% of them seen only once. Specimen: blood. The receptors derive from a woman aged 18-35 years with Graves' hyperthyroidism. Both conserved end residues are part of each CDR3. A D gene is named only where the DNA matches it firmly. Size is omitted from some rows. Given values are once, few, many or a class for expanded clones.

abundance,j_gene,d_gene,len,v_gene,CDR3nt,CDR3aa
.,TRBJ2-7,.,12,TRBV14,TGTGCCAGCAGCCAAGGGGTTAACGAGCAGTACTTC,CASSQGVNEQYF
few,TRBJ2-1,TRBD2,16,TRBV9,TGTGCCAGCAGCGTAACCGCGGGACTAGTGAGGAATGAGCAGTTCTTC,CASSVTAGLVRNEQFF
few,TRBJ2-1,TRBD1,15,TRBV19,TGTGCCAGTAGCGCCGGGACAGGGTCCTACAATGAGCAGTTCTTC,CASSAGTGSYNEQFF
many,TRBJ2-3,TRBD2,19,TRBV10-3,TGTGCCGCGAAGAGTAGGGGACGCGGACTAGCGGGAGATTCAGATACGCAGTATTTT,CAAKSRGRGLAGDSDTQYF
few,TRBJ2-7,TRBD2,16,TRBV3-1,TGTGCCAGCAGCGCCCGGACTAGCCCTTTCTCCTACGAGCAGTACTTC,CASSARTSPFSYEQYF
many,TRBJ2-1,.,15,TRBV9,TGTGCCAGCAGTGTAGCGGTAAGCTCCTACAATGAGCAGTTCTTC,CASSVAVSSYNEQFF
many,TRBJ2-3,.,16,TRBV11-2,TGTGCCAGCAGCTCGGGACATTTTCCTAGCACAGATACGCAGTATTTT,CASSSGHFPSTDTQYF
few,TRBJ2-4,TRBD1,18,TRBV28,TGTGCCAGCAGTTTAGTGGGGACAGGGGGCGAGACTAGTTCCATTCAGTACTTC,CASSLVGTGGETSSIQYF
few,TRBJ2-5,.,18,TRBV18,TGTGCCAGCTCACCACATTCCCCTAGATCCGGAGGGCAAGAGACCCAGTACTTC,CASSPHSPRSGGQETQYF
.,TRBJ2-7,.,18,TRBV15,TGTGCCACCAGCAGAGATCCACGACAGTACTTGAGCTCCTACGAGCAGTACTTC,CATSRDPRQYLSSYEQYF
many,TRBJ1-4,.,13,TRBV12-3/TRBV12-4,TGTGCCAGTCGACTTGCAACTAATGAAAAACTGTTTTTT,CASRLATNEKLFF
.,TRBJ1-1,.,17,TRBV7-8,TGTGCCAGCAGCTTACTCCGAGCCCAGCGAGAGAACACTGAAGCTTTCTTT,CASSLLRAQRENTEAFF
many,TRBJ2-7,.,14,TRBV12-3/TRBV12-4,TGTGCCAGCACCCTGGACAGTACCTCCTACGAGCAGTACTTC,CASTLDSTSYEQYF
many,TRBJ1-2,.,13,TRBV18,TGTGCCAGCTCACCACCGTCACGGGGGGGCTACACCTTC,CASSPPSRGGYTF
few,TRBJ2-3,.,15,TRBV7-9,TGTGCCAGCAGCCCCTCTGAGCGGAACACAGATACGCAGTATTTT,CASSPSERNTDTQYF
many,TRBJ2-2,.,13,TRBV12-3/TRBV12-4,TGTGCCAGCTCTGTCGTAGGGGGCGGGGAGCTGTTTTTT,CASSVVGGGELFF
few,TRBJ2-2,TRBD2,17,TRBV18,TGTGCCAGCTCACCCTCCCTAGCGGGGGGTAACACCGGGGAGCTGTTTTTT,CASSPSLAGGNTGELFF
many,TRBJ2-5,.,15,TRBV13,TGTGCCAGCAGCTTACACGCGGAGCCGGGAGAGACCCAGTACTTC,CASSLHAEPGETQYF
many,TRBJ1-2,.,13,TRBV27,TGTGCCAGCAGTTTATGGGGGGAGGGTGGCTACACCTTC,CASSLWGEGGYTF
few,TRBJ2-5,.,15,TRBV24-1,TGTGCCACCAGTGATACTACAGGATTGAGAGAGACCCAGTACTTC,CATSDTTGLRETQYF
.,TRBJ2-5,TRBD1,15,TRBV7-8,TGTGCCAGCAGCTTACTTACAGGGGCCTGGGAGACCCAGTACTTC,CASSLLTGAWETQYF
.,TRBJ1-2,.,13,TRBV18,TGTGCCAGCTTTGCGGGGCCTACTTTTGGCTACACCTTC,CASFAGPTFGYTF
many,TRBJ2-2,TRBD1,15,TRBV3-1,TGTGCCAGCAGGAGAGGGGGCAGGAACACCGGGGAGCTGTTTTTT,CASRRGGRNTGELFF
many,TRBJ2-7,TRBD1,15,TRBV7-2,TGTGCCAGCAGCAGACGACAGGGGGCGCCTTACGAGCAGTACTTC,CASSRRQGAPYEQYF
.,TRBJ2-7,TRBD1,14,TRBV6-1,TGTGCCAGCACCCAGACAGGGGAGTATTACGAGCAGTACTTC,CASTQTGEYYEQYF
many,TRBJ1-1,.,13,TRBV2,TGTGCCAGCAGAAAGACAGTGAGCACTGAAGCTTTCTTT,CASRKTVSTEAFF
.,TRBJ2-3,TRBD2,15,TRBV30,TGTGCCTGGAGTCCGGGACTAGGGGCAACAGATACGCAGTATTTT,CAWSPGLGATDTQYF
.,TRBJ2-7,.,12,TRBV10-2,TGCGCCAGCAGTGGCCCCCACGAGGAGCAGTACTTC,CASSGPHEEQYF
many,TRBJ1-1,TRBD1,15,TRBV27,TGTGCCAGCAGTTCTACAGGGGATTCAAGCACTGAAGCTTTCTTT,CASSSTGDSSTEAFF
.,TRBJ1-5,.,12,TRBV6-5,TGTGCCAGCAGCTATGGGATTCAGCCCCAGCATTTT,CASSYGIQPQHF
.,TRBJ1-2,.,14,TRBV19,TGTGCCAGCTCATTCGGGGGTAGGAACTATGGCTACACCTTC,CASSFGGRNYGYTF
.,TRBJ2-7,.,12,TRBV29-1,TGCAGCGTTTACCTGGGGCGGTACGAGCAGTACTTC,CSVYLGRYEQYF
.,TRBJ2-6,.,18,TRBV13,TGTGCCAGCAGCTTAGGCATAGGCAGCTTCTCTGGGGCCAACGTCCTGACTTTC,CASSLGIGSFSGANVLTF
.,TRBJ2-1,.,13,TRBV28,TGTGCCTGCAGTTTAGCCGGATACAATGAGCAGTTCTTC,CACSLAGYNEQFF
.,TRBJ1-4,.,15,TRBV25-1,TGTGCCAGCAGTGAACCCCGGGCGCAGGGTGAAAAACTGTTTTTT,CASSEPRAQGEKLFF
.,TRBJ2-1,TRBD2,17,TRBV27,TGTGCCAGCAGTTTTTCTAGCGGGACAAGCTCCTACAATGAGCAGTTCTTC,CASSFSSGTSSYNEQFF
many,TRBJ2-3,TRBD1,16,TRBV29-1,TGCAGCGTTGGAGGACAGGGAGTGTGGGGCACAGATACGCAGTATTTT,CSVGGQGVWGTDTQYF
.,TRBJ2-1,TRBD2,15,TRBV7-2,TGTGCCAGCAGCCCCCGGACTAGCGAATACAATGAGCAGTTCTTC,CASSPRTSEYNEQFF
many,TRBJ2-2,.,14,TRBV6-1,TGTGCCAGCAGAGTCGTTAGCGGCACCGGGGAGCTGTTTTTT,CASRVVSGTGELFF
many,TRBJ2-7,TRBD1,13,TRBV20-1,TGCAGTGCTAGGACAGGGAGTTTCTACGAGCAGTACTTC,CSARTGSFYEQYF
.,TRBJ2-4,TRBD2,15,TRBV29-1,TGCAGCGTTGAACGGAAAACGGGAGGGAGGGACATTCAGTACTTC,CSVERKTGGRDIQYF
few,TRBJ2-5,.,12,TRBV2,TGTGCCAGCGGGACACTACAAGAGACCCAGTACTTC,CASGTLQETQYF
few,TRBJ2-1,TRBD2,15,TRBV9,TGTGCCAGCAGCACGCCACTAGCGGGAGGCGATGAGCAGTTCTTC,CASSTPLAGGDEQFF
many,TRBJ2-7,.,14,TRBV5-1,TGCGCCAGCAGCTTCCCAGGGGTCACGGGGGAGCAGTACTTC,CASSFPGVTGEQYF
many,TRBJ2-5,TRBD1,17,TRBV7-9,TGTGCCAGCAGCATTGCCGGGACAGCAATTCGTCAGGGGACCCAGTACTTC,CASSIAGTAIRQGTQYF